This T cell receptor (beta chain) was sequenced for a study of blood T cell repertoires in COVID-19. The CDR3 runs 16 residues. The germline V gene has CDR1 MGHRA and CDR2 YSYEKL. Losses at the gene ends were 0 bases for V and 5 bases for J; bases not matched to a gene: 5. Here immunoSEQ multiplex PCR was the method, and the copy in TCRdb shows in-frame clones only, minus some. The table has roughly 80,000 clones, around 80% seen once. The rearrangement uses TRBV4-1 and TRBJ2-3; 10 bases match TRBD2. The clonotype was recovered from an elderly man with acute or convalescent COVID-19. The source material was peripheral blood. CDR3 in amino acids: CASSQDQRGGLDTQYF. CDR3 sequence (DNA): TGCGCCAGCAGCCAAGACCAGCGGGGGGGATTAGATACGCAGTATTTT.